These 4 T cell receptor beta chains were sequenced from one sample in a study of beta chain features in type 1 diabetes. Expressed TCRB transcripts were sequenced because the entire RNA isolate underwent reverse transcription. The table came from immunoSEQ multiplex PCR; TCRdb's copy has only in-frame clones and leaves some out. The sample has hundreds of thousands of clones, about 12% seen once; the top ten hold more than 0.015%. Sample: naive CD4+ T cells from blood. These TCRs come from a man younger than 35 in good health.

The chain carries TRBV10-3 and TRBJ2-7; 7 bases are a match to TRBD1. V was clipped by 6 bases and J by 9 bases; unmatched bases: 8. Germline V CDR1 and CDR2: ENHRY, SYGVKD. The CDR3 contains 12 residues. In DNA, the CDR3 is TGTGCCATCAGAAACACAGGGGCTGGGCAGTACTTC. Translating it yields CAIRNTGAGQYF.

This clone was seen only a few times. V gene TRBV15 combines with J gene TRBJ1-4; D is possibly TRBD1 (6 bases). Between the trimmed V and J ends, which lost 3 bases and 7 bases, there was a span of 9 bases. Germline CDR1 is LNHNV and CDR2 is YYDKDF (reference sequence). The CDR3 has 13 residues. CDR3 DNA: TGTGCCACCAGCAGCGGGACAAGTGAAAAACTGTTTTTT. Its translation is CATSSGTSEKLFF.

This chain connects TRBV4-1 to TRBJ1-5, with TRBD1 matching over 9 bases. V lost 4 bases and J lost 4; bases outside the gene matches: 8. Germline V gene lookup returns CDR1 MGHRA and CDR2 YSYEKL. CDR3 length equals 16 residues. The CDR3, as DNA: TGCGCCAGCAGCCCTTTGGGACAGGGCATAAATCAGCCCCAGCATTTT. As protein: CASSPLGQGINQPQHF.

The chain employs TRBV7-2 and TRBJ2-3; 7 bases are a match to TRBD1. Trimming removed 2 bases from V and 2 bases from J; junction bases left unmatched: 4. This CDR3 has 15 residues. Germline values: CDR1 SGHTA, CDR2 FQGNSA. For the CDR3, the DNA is TGTGCCAGCAGCTTAACCGGGACAGTCACAGATACGCAGTATTTT. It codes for CASSLTGTVTDTQYF.